These 12 T cell receptor beta chains originate from one sample sequenced in a study of early T cells in non-severe SARS-CoV-2 infection. TCRdb processed the 5' RACE reads anew with MiXCR; each CDR3 protein has one entry. Of about 70,000 distinct CDR3 sequences in the sample, roughly 15% were seen once. Sample: whole blood, taken at baseline. The origin of the receptors is an adult who was a healthcare worker with PCR-confirmed SARS-CoV-2 infection or an uninfected control (not recorded which).

The CDR3 is CASAAGDTQYF. CDR3 sequence (DNA): TGTGCTAGTGCGGCGGGAGATACGCAGTATTTT. This chain links TRBV12-5 with TRBJ2-3; possible D gene TRBD2, 5 bases. CDR3 length: 11 amino acids. In germline, CDR1 is LGHNT, CDR2 FRNRAP. V lost 7 bases and J 5 bases, leaving 7 bases between the germline ends. Full variable domain (outside the CDR3, taken from reference TRBV12-5 and TRBJ2-3): DARVTQTPRHKVTEMGQEVTMRCQPILGHNTVFWYRQTMMQGLELLAYFRNRAPLDDSGMPKDRFSAEMPDATLATLKIQPSEPRDSAVYFCASAAGDTQYFGPGTRLTVL.

This clonotype appeared a few times. J is TRBJ2-1 and V is TRBV9; the D gene is possibly TRBD2 (6 bases). Germline lookup yields CDR1 SGDLS and CDR2 YYNGEE. This CDR3 is built from 18 residues. The V and J ends lost 0 bases and 5 bases respectively, with 21 bases between them. The CDR3 reads CASSVDGSGTLRDNEQFF. CDR3 DNA sequence: TGTGCCAGCAGCGTAGACGGTTCGGGGACTCTGAGAGACAATGAGCAGTTCTTC. Drawing the rest from reference TRBV9 and TRBJ2-1, the complete variable domain is DSGVTQTPKHLITATGQRVTLRCSPRSGDLSVYWYQQSLDQGLQFLIQYYNGEERAKGNILERFSAQQFPDLHSELNLSSLELGDSALYFCASSVDGSGTLRDNEQFFGPGTRLTVL.

This clonotype was recorded a few times. The V call is TRBV18, the J call TRBJ2-3, with 7 bases fitting TRBD1. The CDR3 is made up of 16 amino acids. Germline CDR1 reads KGHSH; CDR2 reads LQKENI. Germline trimming cut 0 bases from V and 6 bases from J; bases unmatched to any gene: 9. The CDR3: CASSPPTGDHMDTQYF. CDR3 coding DNA: TGTGCCAGCTCACCACCAACAGGGGATCATATGGATACGCAGTATTTT.

This clonotype came up a few times. The chain has TRBV14 and TRBJ2-7, with D perhaps matching TRBD2 (6 bases). V gave up 9 bases and J gave up 4 bases, with 19 bases separating them. This CDR3 spans 14 amino acids. Germline CDR1 and CDR2: SGHDN and FVKESK. The CDR3 DNA sequence: TGTGCCAGTTCAGGGATTAGCGGATATTACGAGCAGTACTTC. Translated, it gives CASSGISGYYEQYF.

The J gene is TRBJ2-1, the V gene TRBV5-1; 10 nucleotides line up with TRBD2. Trimming removed 3 bases from V and 10 bases from J; junction bases left unmatched: 7. Germline V CDR1 and CDR2: SGHRS, YFSETQ. The CDR3 spans 14 residues. The CDR3 DNA sequence: TGCGCCAGCAGCTCCCTAGCGGGAGCGCAAGAGCAGTTCTTC. It is translated as CASSSLAGAQEQFF.

This chain uses TRBV6-1 with TRBJ1-5; TRBD1 matches 7 bases. Germline CDR1 and CDR2: MNHNS and SASEGT. The CDR3 extends over 16 amino acids. With V trimmed by 5 bases and J by 2 bases, 9 bases remained unmatched. The CDR3 loop reads CASSPRQGEGNQPQHF. The CDR3, as DNA: TGTGCCAGCAGTCCCCGACAGGGCGAGGGCAATCAGCCCCAGCATTTT.

This clonotype was observed once. The J gene is TRBJ2-1, the V gene TRBV7-8; no clear D. Germline CDR1 reads SGHVS; CDR2 reads FQNEAQ. Between the trimmed V and J ends, which lost 8 bases and 3 bases, there was a span of 14 bases. This CDR3 has 14 amino acids. The CDR3 nucleotides read TGTGCCAGCTCCCCTCGACCTCTCTACAATGAGCAGTTCTTC. As protein: CASSPRPLYNEQFF.

The CDR3 reads CSARDPVQGNQPQHF. Here the CDR3 DNA reads TGCAGTGCTAGAGATCCCGTCCAGGGGAACCAGCCCCAGCATTTT. This chain connects TRBV20-1 to TRBJ1-5; a weak D match, TRBD1 (6 bases). The V end was cut by 0 bases, the J end by 7 bases, with 16 bases between. Germline V gene lookup returns CDR1 DFQATT and CDR2 SNEGSKA (reference sequence). This CDR3 comprises 15 residues.

This clonotype was detected a few times. The CDR3 nucleotides are TGTGCCAGCAGCGACCCGGGGACTAGCGGGGCCAAAAACATTCAGTACTTC. This sequence encodes CASSDPGTSGAKNIQYF. This rearrangement joins TRBV9 to TRBJ2-4; 12 bases are shared with TRBD2. CDR3 size: 17 residues. The ends lost 3 bases at V and 1 base at J; junction bases unmatched: 5. Germline lookup yields CDR1 SGDLS and CDR2 YYNGEE. Full variable domain (remainder filled in from reference TRBV9 and TRBJ2-4): DSGVTQTPKHLITATGQRVTLRCSPRSGDLSVYWYQQSLDQGLQFLIQYYNGEERAKGNILERFSAQQFPDLHSELNLSSLELGDSALYFCASSDPGTSGAKNIQYFGAGTRLSVL.

This clonotype has more than one count but fewer than ten. The J gene is TRBJ2-1, the V gene TRBV12-3 or TRBV12-4; the D is unclear. This CDR3 is built from 10 residues. Trimming cost V 2 bases and J 8 bases, with 1 base left between them. This CDR3 reads CASSLYEQFF. CDR3 nucleotide sequence: TGTGCCAGCAGTTTATATGAGCAGTTCTTC.

This clonotype is a singleton in its sample. The chain links TRBV4-1 to TRBJ2-2, with TRBD2 matching over 7 bases. V lost 0 bases, J lost 5 bases, and 6 bases stayed unmatched. The CDR3 is 16 residues long. Per the germline V gene, CDR1 is MGHRA and CDR2 is YSYEKL. CDR3 residues: CASSQESGRWTGELFF. The CDR3 bases are TGCGCCAGCAGCCAAGAATCCGGGAGGTGGACCGGGGAGCTGTTTTTT.

The table lists this clonotype with a few counts. The chain recombines TRBV7-2 with TRBJ2-7; D is ambiguous. The CDR3 is 18 residues long. Per germline, CDR1 SGHTA and CDR2 FQGNSA. V was trimmed by 5 bases and J by 2 bases, leaving 25 bases between them. The CDR3 DNA reads as TGTGCCAGCAGCCTCCGGGCCGTTGCGAAGGCGTCCCCCTACGAGCAGTACTTC. Its protein product is CASSLRAVAKASPYEQYF.